This TCR beta chain stems from a study of naive and memory T cell subsets. General study findings and limits: Findings for naive and memory subsets could not be checked against ground truth.

From the second PCR step, alpha and beta chains were amplified apart. Cells stained for CD3, CD4, CD8, CD45RA, CD27 and viability were sorted into four CD45RA/CD27 subsets. Both TRBC1 and TRBC2 were covered by a beta constant-region primer of two equimolar oligonucleotides. The ligated cDNA underwent four PCR rounds using SP2 and nested alpha and beta constant-region primers. Ligation attached a single-stranded oligonucleotide with a 12-nucleotide UMI and the SP2 primer to the cDNA 3' end. TCRdb called the UMI-ligation and nested PCR reads again in MiXCR, with one record for every CDR3 protein. This table has 95,000 to 150,000 distinct CDR3 sequences, roughly 36% appearing once. Turning to this clonotype: As yet, its antigen is unknown.

The CDR3 sequence is 15 residues long. Germline V gene data show CDR1 as SGHAT and CDR2 as FQDESV (reference sequence). Trimming removed 1 base from V and 7 bases from J; junction bases left unmatched: 10. This TCR derives from a human donor in good health. The rearrangement uses TRBV11-1 and TRBJ2-7; TRBD1 agrees at 7 bases. The material sequenced was central memory CD4+ T cells from blood. CDR3 in amino acids: CASSLGPGQQAEQYF. CDR3 in DNA: TGTGCCAGCAGCTTAGGGCCGGGACAGCAAGCGGAGCAGTACTTC.